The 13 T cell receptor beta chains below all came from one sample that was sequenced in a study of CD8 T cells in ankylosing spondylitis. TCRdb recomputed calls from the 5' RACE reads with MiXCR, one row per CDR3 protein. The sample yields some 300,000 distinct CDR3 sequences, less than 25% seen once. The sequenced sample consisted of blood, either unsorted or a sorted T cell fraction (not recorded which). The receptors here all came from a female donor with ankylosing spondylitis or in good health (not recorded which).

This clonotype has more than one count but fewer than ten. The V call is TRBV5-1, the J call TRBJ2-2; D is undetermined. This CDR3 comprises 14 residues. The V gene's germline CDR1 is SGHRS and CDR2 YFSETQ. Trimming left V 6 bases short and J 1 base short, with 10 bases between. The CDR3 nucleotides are TGCGCCAGCACCTCCAATGTGAACACCGGGGAGCTGTTTTTT. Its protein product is CASTSNVNTGELFF.

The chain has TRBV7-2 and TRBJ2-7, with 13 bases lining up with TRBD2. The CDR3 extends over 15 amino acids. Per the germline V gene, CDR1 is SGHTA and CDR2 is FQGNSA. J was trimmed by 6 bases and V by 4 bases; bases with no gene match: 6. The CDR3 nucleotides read TGTGCCAGCAGCTCTAGGACTAGCGGGAGCGGCGAGCAGTACTTC. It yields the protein CASSSRTSGSGEQYF.

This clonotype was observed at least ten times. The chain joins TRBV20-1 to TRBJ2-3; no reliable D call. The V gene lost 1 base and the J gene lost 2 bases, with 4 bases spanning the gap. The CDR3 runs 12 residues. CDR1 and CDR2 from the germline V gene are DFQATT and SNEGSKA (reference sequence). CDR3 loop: CSARGYTDTQYF. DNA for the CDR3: TGCAGTGCTAGAGGTTACACAGATACGCAGTATTTT.

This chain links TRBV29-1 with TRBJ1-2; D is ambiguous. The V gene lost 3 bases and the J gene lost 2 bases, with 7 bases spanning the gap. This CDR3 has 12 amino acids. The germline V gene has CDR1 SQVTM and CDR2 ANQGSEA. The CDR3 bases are TGCAGCGTTGAGTGGGCGAACTATGGCTACACCTTC. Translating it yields CSVEWANYGYTF.

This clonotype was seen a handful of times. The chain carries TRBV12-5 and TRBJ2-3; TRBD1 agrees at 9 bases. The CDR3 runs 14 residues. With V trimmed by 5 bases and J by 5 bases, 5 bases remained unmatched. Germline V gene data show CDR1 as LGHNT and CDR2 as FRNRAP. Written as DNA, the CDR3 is TGTGCTAGTGGTCCACCGACAGGGGGAGATACGCAGTATTTT. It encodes CASGPPTGGDTQYF. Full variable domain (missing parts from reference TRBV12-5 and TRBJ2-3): DARVTQTPRHKVTEMGQEVTMRCQPILGHNTVFWYRQTMMQGLELLAYFRNRAPLDDSGMPKDRFSAEMPDATLATLKIQPSEPRDSAVYFCASGPPTGGDTQYFGPGTRLTVL.

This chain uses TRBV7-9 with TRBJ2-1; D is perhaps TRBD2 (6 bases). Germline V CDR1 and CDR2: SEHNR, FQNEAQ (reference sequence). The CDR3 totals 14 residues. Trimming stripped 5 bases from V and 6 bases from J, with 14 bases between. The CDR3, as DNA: TGTGCCAGCAGCGGCCTGGGGCGGGGCAATGAGCAGTTCTTC. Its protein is CASSGLGRGNEQFF.

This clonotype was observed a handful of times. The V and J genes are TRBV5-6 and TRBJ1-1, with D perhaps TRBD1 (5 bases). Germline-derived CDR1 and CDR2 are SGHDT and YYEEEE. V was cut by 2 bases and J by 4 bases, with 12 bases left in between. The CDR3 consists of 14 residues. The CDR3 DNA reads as TGTGCCAGCAGCTTAACAGGTCCCCCCACTGAAGCTTTCTTT. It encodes CASSLTGPPTEAFF.

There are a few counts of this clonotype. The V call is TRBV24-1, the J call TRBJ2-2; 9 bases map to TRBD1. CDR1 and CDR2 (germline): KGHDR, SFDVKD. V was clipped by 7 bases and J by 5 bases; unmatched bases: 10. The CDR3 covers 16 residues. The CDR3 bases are TGTGCCACCAGCCCCCACAGGGGGCAGGGGACCGGGGAGCTGTTTTTT. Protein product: CATSPHRGQGTGELFF.

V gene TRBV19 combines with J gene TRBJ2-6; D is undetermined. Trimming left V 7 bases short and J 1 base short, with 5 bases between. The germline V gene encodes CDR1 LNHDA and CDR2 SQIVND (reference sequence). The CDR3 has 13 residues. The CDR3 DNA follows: TGTGCCAGTAACAAATCTGGGGCCAACGTCCTGACTTTC. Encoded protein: CASNKSGANVLTF.

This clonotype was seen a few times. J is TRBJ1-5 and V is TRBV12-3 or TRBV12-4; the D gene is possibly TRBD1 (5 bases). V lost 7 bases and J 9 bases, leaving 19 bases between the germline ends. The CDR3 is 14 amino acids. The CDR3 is CASTFRAGVGPQHF. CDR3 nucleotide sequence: TGTGCCAGCACCTTTAGGGCGGGGGTAGGGCCCCAGCATTTT.

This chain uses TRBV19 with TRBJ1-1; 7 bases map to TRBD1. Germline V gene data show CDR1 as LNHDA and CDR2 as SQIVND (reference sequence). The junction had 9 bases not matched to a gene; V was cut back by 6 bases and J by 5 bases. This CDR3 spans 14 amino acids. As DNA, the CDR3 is TGTGCCAGTAGCCAGACAGGGAGGGTGACTGAAGCTTTCTTT. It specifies CASSQTGRVTEAFF.

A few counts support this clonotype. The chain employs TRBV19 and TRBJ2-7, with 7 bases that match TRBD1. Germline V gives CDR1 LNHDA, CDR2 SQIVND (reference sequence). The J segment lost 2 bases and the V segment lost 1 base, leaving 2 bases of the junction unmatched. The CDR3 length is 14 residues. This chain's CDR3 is CASSIGDRAYEQYF. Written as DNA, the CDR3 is TGTGCCAGTAGTATAGGGGACAGAGCCTACGAGCAGTACTTC.

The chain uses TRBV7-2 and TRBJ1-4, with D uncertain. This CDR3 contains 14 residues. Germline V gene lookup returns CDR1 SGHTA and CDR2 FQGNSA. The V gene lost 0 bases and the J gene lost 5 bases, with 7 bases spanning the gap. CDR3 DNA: TGTGCCAGCAGCTTAGCGGGATCCAATGAAAAACTGTTTTTT. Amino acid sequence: CASSLAGSNEKLFF.